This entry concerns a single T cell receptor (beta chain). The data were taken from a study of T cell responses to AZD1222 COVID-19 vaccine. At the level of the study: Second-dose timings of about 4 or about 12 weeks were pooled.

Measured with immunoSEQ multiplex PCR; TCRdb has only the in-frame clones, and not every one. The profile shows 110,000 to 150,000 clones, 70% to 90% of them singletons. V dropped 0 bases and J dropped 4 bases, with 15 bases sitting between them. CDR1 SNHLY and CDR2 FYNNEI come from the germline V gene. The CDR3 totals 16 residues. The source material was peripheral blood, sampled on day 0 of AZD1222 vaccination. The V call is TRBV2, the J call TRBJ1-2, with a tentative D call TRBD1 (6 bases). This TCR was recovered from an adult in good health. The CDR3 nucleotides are TGTGCCAGCAGTGAAGCCGGCAGGGGACTTTCCTATGGCTACACCTTC. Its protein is CASSEAGRGLSYGYTF.